This TCR beta chain came from a study of blood T cells in healthy people across ages. Each sample used at least 6.5 million PBMCs. This clonotype appeared a few times. A second PCR, run for about 7 to 11 cycles, used a sample-barcoded 5' primer plus a J-beta primer mix. TCRdb analysed the 5' RACE reads with MiXCR anew, one entry per CDR3 protein. The profile shows more than 650,000 distinct CDR3 sequences, 22% of them singletons. V shed 6 bases and J 5 bases; nucleotides not matched to a gene: 10. This CDR3 has 15 residues. Germline CDR1 KGHSH, CDR2 LQKENI. The sequence was collected from a man aged 65 to 79 in good health. This sequence joins TRBV18 and TRBJ2-1, with 7 bases lining up with TRBD1. The sequencing input was blood. The chain's CDR3 is CASSELGQADNEQFF. CDR3 nucleotide sequence: TGTGCCAGCTCCGAGCTAGGACAGGCGGACAATGAGCAGTTCTTC. Complete variable domain (other parts from reference TRBV18 and TRBJ2-1): NAGVMQNPRHLVRRRGQEARLRCSPMKGHSHVYWYRQLPEEGLKFMVYLQKENIIDESGMPKERFSAEFPKEGPSILRIQQVVRGDSAAYFCASSELGQADNEQFFGPGTRLTVL.